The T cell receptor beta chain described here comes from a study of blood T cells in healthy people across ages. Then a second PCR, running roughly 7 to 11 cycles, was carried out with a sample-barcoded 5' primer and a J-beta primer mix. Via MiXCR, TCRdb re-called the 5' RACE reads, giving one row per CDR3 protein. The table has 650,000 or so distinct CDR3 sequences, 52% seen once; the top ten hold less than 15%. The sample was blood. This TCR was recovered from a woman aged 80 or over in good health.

The CDR3 spells CASSLVGGRTEAFF. For the CDR3, the DNA is TGTGCCAGCAGCTTAGTCGGGGGTCGCACTGAAGCTTTCTTT. The chain employs TRBV11-2 and TRBJ1-1; D is possibly TRBD1 (5 bases). V lost 1 base and J 4 bases, leaving 10 bases between the germline ends. The germline V gene has CDR1 SGHAT and CDR2 FQNNGV. This CDR3 has 14 amino acids.